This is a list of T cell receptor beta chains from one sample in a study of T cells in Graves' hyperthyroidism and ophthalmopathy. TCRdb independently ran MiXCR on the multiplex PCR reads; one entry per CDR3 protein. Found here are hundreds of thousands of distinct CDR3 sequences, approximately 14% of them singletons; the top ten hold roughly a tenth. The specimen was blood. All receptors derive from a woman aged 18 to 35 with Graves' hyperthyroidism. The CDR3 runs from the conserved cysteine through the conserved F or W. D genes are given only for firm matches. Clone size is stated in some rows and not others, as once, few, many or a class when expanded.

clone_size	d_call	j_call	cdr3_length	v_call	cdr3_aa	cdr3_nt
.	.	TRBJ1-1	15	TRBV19	CASSIPNLMNTEAFF	TGTGCCAGTAGTATACCGAACCTCATGAACACTGAAGCTTTCTTT
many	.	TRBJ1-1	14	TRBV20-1	CSAKRAGVNTEAFF	TGCAGTGCTAAGAGGGCAGGGGTGAACACTGAAGCTTTCTTT
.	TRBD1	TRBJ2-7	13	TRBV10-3	CAIMTDRALEQYF	TGTGCCATCATGACTGACAGGGCCCTCGAGCAGTACTTC
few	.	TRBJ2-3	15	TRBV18	CASSPGGAGAGTQYF	TGTGCCAGCTCACCAGGCGGGGCCGGCGCCGGTACGCAGTATTTT
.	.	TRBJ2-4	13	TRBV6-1	CASTDGQQNIQYF	TGTGCCAGCACGGACGGACAGCAAAACATTCAGTACTTC
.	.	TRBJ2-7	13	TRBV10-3	CASGPRSSYEQYF	TGTGCCAGTGGACCCAGGAGCTCCTACGAGCAGTACTTC
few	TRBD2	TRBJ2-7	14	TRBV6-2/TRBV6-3	CASSTGGRSHEQYF	TGTGCCAGCAGTACGGGCGGGAGGTCCCACGAGCAGTACTTC
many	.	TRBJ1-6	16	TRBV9	CASSVSGQLTNSPLHF	TGTGCCAGCAGCGTTTCCGGACAGCTTACCAATTCACCCCTCCACTTT
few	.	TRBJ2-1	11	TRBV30	CAWSVELEQFF	TGTGCCTGGAGTGTAGAGTTGGAGCAGTTCTTC
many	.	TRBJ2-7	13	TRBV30	CAWSGSTPYEQYF	TGTGCCTGGAGTGGGAGCACTCCCTACGAGCAGTACTTC
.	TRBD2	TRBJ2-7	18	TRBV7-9	CASSLGSERLAGRSEQYF	TGTGCCAGCAGCTTAGGCTCGGAGAGACTAGCGGGGAGGTCCGAGCAGTACTTC
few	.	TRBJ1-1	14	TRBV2	CASTSDTSNTEAFF	TGTGCCAGCACCTCAGATACTTCGAACACTGAAGCTTTCTTT
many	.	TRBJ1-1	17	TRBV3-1	CASSQDWTGLKNTEAFF	TGTGCCAGCAGCCAAGATTGGACGGGTCTAAAGAACACTGAAGCTTTCTTT
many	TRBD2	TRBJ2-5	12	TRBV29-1	CSVVAGAETQYF	TGCAGCGTTGTAGCGGGAGCTGAGACCCAGTACTTC
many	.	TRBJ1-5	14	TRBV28	CASNLTPSNQPQHF	TGTGCCAGCAACTTAACCCCTAGCAATCAGCCCCAGCATTTT
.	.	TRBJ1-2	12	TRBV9	CASTASGYGYTF	TGTGCCAGCACCGCCAGTGGCTATGGCTACACCTTC
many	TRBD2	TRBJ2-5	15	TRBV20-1	CSASRTSGWGGTQYF	TGCAGTGCGTCCCGGACTAGCGGCTGGGGAGGGACCCAGTACTTC
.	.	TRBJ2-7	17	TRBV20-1	CSARDQYSGAPFYEQYF	TGCAGTGCTAGAGATCAGTACTCGGGGGCTCCTTTCTACGAGCAGTACTTC
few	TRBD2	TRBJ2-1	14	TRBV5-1	CASTRTSGRAEGFF	TGCGCCAGCACCCGGACTAGCGGGAGGGCCGAGGGGTTCTTC
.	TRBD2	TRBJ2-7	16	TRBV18	CASSPQLAGGESEQYF	TGTGCCAGCTCACCCCAACTAGCGGGAGGCGAGAGCGAGCAGTACTTC